This TCR beta chain was documented in a study of shared clonotypes between healthy human individuals. Across the whole study: A donor's plate count was three for CD4 naive and three for CD4 memory; CD8 naive had two and CD8 memory one.

The germline gives CDR1 MNHEY, CDR2 SMNVEV (reference sequence). The CDR3 is made up of 16 amino acids. V dropped 4 bases and J dropped 5; count of bases not matched to a gene: 10. Sequenced by immunoSEQ multiplex PCR; TCRdb stores in-frame clones only, minus some. The sample carries about 2.5 million clones, around 90% recorded once. The sample comprised naive CD4+ T cells from PBMCs. The sample's subset: CD45RA+ positively selected. The chain uses TRBV27 and TRBJ2-1; TRBD2 matches 8 bases. This TCR was sampled from a man in his late teens or twenties in good health. Some clones in this sample may be carry-over from other donors' samples. The CDR3 reads CASSSFSGRRNNEQFF. For the CDR3, the DNA is TGTGCCAGCAGTTCCTTCAGCGGGAGAAGAAACAATGAGCAGTTCTTC.